Following are 13 T cell receptor beta chains from one sample sequenced in a study of blood T cell repertoires in COVID-19. Sequencing used immunoSEQ multiplex PCR; TCRdb keeps in-frame clones, though not all of them. The table has 200,000 to 300,000 clones, approximately 80% seen once. The sequenced sample was peripheral blood. The receptor set was obtained from a woman over 75 with acute or convalescent COVID-19.

The V call is TRBV5-6, the J call TRBJ2-7, with 9 positions matching TRBD1. J was trimmed by 0 bases and V by 4 bases; bases with no gene match: 8. The CDR3 runs 16 residues. CDR1 and CDR2 (germline): SGHDT, YYEEEE. Written as DNA, the CDR3 is TGTGCCAGCAGCCCGTATGACAGGGGGAGCTCCTACGAGCAGTACTTC. Translation: CASSPYDRGSSYEQYF.

The genes are TRBV27 and TRBJ1-1, with TRBD1 matching 8 bases. CDR1 and CDR2 from the germline V gene are MNHEY and SMNVEV (reference sequence). This CDR3 has 15 residues. Losses at the gene ends were 3 bases for V and 1 base for J; bases not matched to a gene: 4. The CDR3 region is CASSFLGQGNTEAFF. CDR3 sequence (DNA): TGTGCCAGCAGTTTTCTTGGACAGGGGAACACTGAAGCTTTCTTT.

This clone occurred a few times. This chain connects TRBV15 to TRBJ1-5, with a possible D match to TRBD1 (6 bases). The CDR3 extends over 16 amino acids. V lost 2 bases, J lost 5 bases, and 16 bases lay in between. Germline lookup yields CDR1 LNHNV and CDR2 YYDKDF (reference sequence). The CDR3 nucleotides are TGTGCCACCAGCAGACCCGGGACACTGGGAGATCAGCCCCAGCATTTT. Its translation is CATSRPGTLGDQPQHF. Drawing the rest from reference TRBV15 and TRBJ1-5, the complete variable domain is DAMVIQNPRYQVTQFGKPVTLSCSQTLNHNVMYWYQQKSSQAPKLLFHYYDKDFNNEADTPDNFQSRRPNTSFCFLDIRSPGLGDTAMYLCATSRPGTLGDQPQHFGDGTRLSIL.

The chain recombines TRBV18 with TRBJ2-5, with 8 bases lining up with TRBD1. V was pared by 6 bases and J by 4 bases, with 4 bases of the junction left unmatched. The CDR3 runs 13 residues. In germline, CDR1 is KGHSH, CDR2 LQKENI. In DNA, the CDR3 is TGTGCCAGCTCTCGGGACAGGACAGAGACCCAGTACTTC. Translated, it gives CASSRDRTETQYF.

V is TRBV7-2 and J is TRBJ1-1; maybe TRBD1 (5 bases). The CDR3 has 13 amino acids. Trimming stripped 6 bases from V and 3 bases from J, with 11 bases between. Germline CDR1 and CDR2: SGHTA and FQGNSA. The CDR3 reads CASSRQSHTEAFF. CDR3 nucleotide sequence: TGTGCCAGCAGTCGACAGAGTCACACTGAAGCTTTCTTT.

This clone was seen once. The CDR3 region is CASNALSGNTIYF. DNA for the CDR3: TGTGCCAGTAATGCCTTGAGTGGAAACACCATATATTTT. The chain employs TRBV19 and TRBJ1-3; D gene unclear. This CDR3 comprises 13 residues. V was shortened by 7 bases and J by 3 bases, with 10 bases between the two germline ends. Germline V CDR1 and CDR2: LNHDA, SQIVND (reference sequence).

The V and J genes are TRBV7-2 and TRBJ1-5; D unresolved. There are 14 residues in the CDR3. Per germline, CDR1 SGHTA and CDR2 FQGNSA. Trimming shortened V by 4 bases and J by 2 bases, and 9 bases separated the two germline ends. The CDR3 reads CASSSTHGNQPQHF. The CDR3 region has the DNA TGTGCCAGCAGCTCTACCCATGGCAATCAGCCCCAGCATTTT.

This chain links TRBV6-5 with TRBJ2-7; 10 nucleotides align to TRBD2. CDR1 and CDR2 (germline): MNHEY, SVGAGI. The CDR3 consists of 15 residues. The V segment lost 6 bases and the J segment 5 bases; nucleotides outside the gene matches: 10. CDR3 nucleotides: TGTGCCAGCAGGAGCCCCATAACTAGCGGGAACGAGCAGTACTTC. Amino acid sequence: CASRSPITSGNEQYF.

The J gene is TRBJ2-2, the V gene TRBV4-2; 9 nucleotides align to TRBD2. The junction had 3 bases not matched to a gene; V was cut back by 3 bases and J by 1 base. In germline, CDR1 is LGHNA, CDR2 YNFKEQ. The CDR3 length is 16 residues. This CDR3 is CASSHRAGGNTGELFF. For the CDR3, the DNA is TGTGCCAGCAGCCATCGAGCGGGGGGGAACACCGGGGAGCTGTTTTTT.

This sequence joins TRBV4-1 and TRBJ1-4; 9 bases map to TRBD1. Looked up from germline, CDR1 is MGHRA and CDR2 is YSYEKL. The CDR3 has 15 amino acids. With V trimmed by 5 bases and J by 3 bases, 4 bases remained unmatched. CDR3 in DNA: TGCGCCAGCAGCGCAGGGACAGGGTCTAATGAAAAACTGTTTTTT. Translated, it gives CASSAGTGSNEKLFF.

The rearrangement uses TRBV13 and TRBJ1-6; TRBD1 agrees at 7 bases. CDR1 is PRHDT and CDR2 is FYEKMQ in the germline V gene (reference sequence). Trimming cost V 3 bases and J 9 bases; bases outside gene matches: 8. This CDR3 comprises 15 residues. CDR3 sequence: CASSFNTGEGSPLHF. The CDR3 nucleotides read TGTGCCAGCAGCTTCAATACAGGGGAAGGTTCACCCCTCCACTTT.

The sample holds a few counts of this clone. The chain couples TRBV12-3 or TRBV12-4 to TRBJ1-1, with TRBD1 identical over 7 bases. The CDR3 runs to 13 residues. V shed 6 bases and J 4 bases; nucleotides not matched to a gene: 5. The CDR3 region has the DNA TGTGCCAGCAGGAGACAGGGTCCCACTGAAGCTTTCTTT. Encoded protein: CASRRQGPTEAFF.

V is TRBV5-1 and J is TRBJ2-5, with a possible D match to TRBD1 (6 bases). CDR1 SGHRS and CDR2 YFSETQ come from the germline V gene. The CDR3 extends over 16 amino acids. Trimming stripped 2 bases from V and 3 bases from J, with 17 bases between. CDR3: CASSLNPLRGKETQYF. The CDR3 DNA reads as TGCGCCAGCAGCTTAAATCCTTTAAGGGGGAAAGAGACCCAGTACTTC.